This record covers a single T cell receptor beta chain. The data are from a study of blood T cell repertoires in COVID-19. As for the study in general: The United States, Italy and Spain provided the acute and convalescent COVID-19 samples. The analysed material was cDNA or gDNA that came from T cells, B-cell-depleted T cells, or PBMCs.

In the source study's methods: Cell counts per sample came from amplifying reference gene primers. Assay: immunoSEQ multiplex PCR; the TCRdb copy retains only in-frame clones and omits some. V, J and clone size are those of that table, while D and trimming were read from the DNA. The sample shows 150,000 or so clones, roughly 93% of them seen only once. The CDR3 spans 13 residues. The V gene's germline CDR1 is SGHNT and CDR2 YYREEE (reference sequence). Trimming pared 1 base from V and 4 bases from J, leaving 8 bases between. Sequencing used peripheral blood. The sequence was obtained from a woman aged 50 to 60 with acute or convalescent COVID-19. The V call is TRBV5-4, the J call TRBJ1-1; a possible D gene is TRBD1 (5 bases). The CDR3 sequence: CASSLFGATEAFF. CDR3 nucleotide sequence: TGTGCCAGCAGCTTGTTTGGGGCCACTGAAGCTTTCTTT.